This T cell receptor (beta chain) derives from a study of blood T cell repertoires in COVID-19. Whole-study context: The United States, Italy and Spain provided the acute and convalescent COVID-19 samples. In each case, the material was cDNA or gDNA derived from T cells, B-cell-depleted T cells, or PBMCs.

V was clipped by 4 bases and J by 4 bases; unmatched bases: 3. Germline V gene data show CDR1 as SGHNT and CDR2 as YYREEE (reference sequence). The CDR3 is 14 amino acids. In Seattle, patients joined the study during active infection and were tracked longitudinally. The data were produced by immunoSEQ multiplex PCR, yet TCRdb's version contains in-frame clones alone and is incomplete. The table lists some 400,000 clones, roughly 86% of them singletons. The rearrangement joins TRBV5-4 to TRBJ1-5, with TRBD1 matching 9 bases. The receptor's source is a woman in her sixties or seventies with COVID-19, enrolled during active disease. What was sequenced was peripheral blood. CDR3 in amino acids: CASSPGQGNQPQHF. For the CDR3, the DNA is TGTGCCAGCAGCCCGGGACAGGGAAATCAGCCCCAGCATTTT.